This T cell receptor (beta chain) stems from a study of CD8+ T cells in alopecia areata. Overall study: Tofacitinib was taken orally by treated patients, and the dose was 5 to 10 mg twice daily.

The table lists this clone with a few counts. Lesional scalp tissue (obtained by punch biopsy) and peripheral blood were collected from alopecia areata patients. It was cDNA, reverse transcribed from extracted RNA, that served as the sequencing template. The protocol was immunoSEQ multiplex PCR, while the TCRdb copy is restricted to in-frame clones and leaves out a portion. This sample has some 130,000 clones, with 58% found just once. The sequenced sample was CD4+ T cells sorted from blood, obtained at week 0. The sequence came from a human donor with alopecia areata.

The CDR3 bases are TGTGCCAGCAGCCCTGCTTACGAGCAGTTCTTC. Encoded protein: CASSPAYEQFF. This chain uses TRBV5-5 with TRBJ2-1; no clear D. The CDR3 runs to 11 residues. V was pared by 4 bases and J by 10 bases, with 9 bases between. Germline V CDR1 and CDR2: SGHKS, YYEKEE (reference sequence). Based on the CDR3 plus reference TRBV5-5 and TRBJ2-1, the full variable domain is DAGVTQSPTHLIKTRGQQVTLRCSPISGHKSVSWYQQVLGQGPQFIFQYYEKEERGRGNFPDRFSARQFPNYSSELNVNALLLGDSALYLCASSPAYEQFFGPGTRLTVL.